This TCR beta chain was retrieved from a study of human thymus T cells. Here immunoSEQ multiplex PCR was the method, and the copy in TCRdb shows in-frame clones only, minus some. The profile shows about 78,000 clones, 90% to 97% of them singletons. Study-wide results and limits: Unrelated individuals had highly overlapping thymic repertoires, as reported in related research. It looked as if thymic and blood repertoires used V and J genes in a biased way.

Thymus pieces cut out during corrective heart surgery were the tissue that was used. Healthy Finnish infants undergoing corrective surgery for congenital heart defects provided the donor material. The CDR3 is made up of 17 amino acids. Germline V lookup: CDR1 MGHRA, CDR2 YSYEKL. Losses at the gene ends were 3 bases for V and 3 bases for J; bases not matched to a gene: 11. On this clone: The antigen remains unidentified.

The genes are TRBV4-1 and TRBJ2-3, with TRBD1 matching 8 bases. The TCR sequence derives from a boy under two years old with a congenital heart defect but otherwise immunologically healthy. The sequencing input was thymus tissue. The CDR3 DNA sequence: TGCGCCAGCAGCCAGGCTACGAGGACAGGGAGGACAGATACGCAGTATTTT. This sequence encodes CASSQATRTGRTDTQYF.